The next 14 T cell receptor beta chains were all read from a single sample in a study of blood T cell repertoires in COVID-19 (dated by TCRdb to about 2020). The library was generated by the immunoSEQ multiplex PCR assay. Entries here come from immuneACCESS through TCRdb and include only in-frame sequences with V and J called. Some clones fail to appear in such tables; in the studies checked, an unresolved V gene covers under half of the shortfall, and the cause of the remainder is unknown. The sample includes 80,000 to 100,000 clones, with roughly 86% observed a single time. Under 15% of the sample comes from the top ten. Sample: peripheral blood. These receptors were taken from an older woman in a cohort sampled during active or convalescent COVID-19.

The chain joins TRBV11-1 to TRBJ2-7; TRBD2 matches at 11 bases. Per the germline V gene, CDR1 is SGHAT and CDR2 is FQDESV (reference sequence). V shed 1 base, J shed 7 bases, and the junction held 6 bases outside the gene matches. The CDR3 consists of 15 residues. The CDR3 protein is CASSLVLAGAREQYF. The CDR3 nucleotides are TGTGCCAGCAGCTTAGTACTAGCGGGAGCCCGGGAGCAGTACTTC. Based on the CDR3 plus reference TRBV11-1 and TRBJ2-7, the full variable domain is EAEVAQSPRYKITEKSQAVAFWCDPISGHATLYWYRQILGQGPELLVQFQDESVVDDSQLPKDRFSAERLKGVDSTLKIQPAELGDSAMYLCASSLVLAGAREQYFGPGTRLTVT.

The chain is built from TRBV10-2 and TRBJ2-3; 7 bases agree with TRBD2. Germline CDR1 WSHSY, CDR2 SAAADI. V shed 8 bases, J shed 2 bases, and the junction held 7 bases outside the gene matches. The CDR3 totals 14 residues. As DNA, the CDR3 is TGCGCCAGCGTCGGCGGGGGATACACAGATACGCAGTATTTT. This gives the protein CASVGGGYTDTQYF.

The chain joins TRBV2 to TRBJ2-3, with 8 bases aligning to TRBD2. The CDR3 contains 15 residues. The V gene's germline CDR1 is SNHLY and CDR2 FYNNEI. V shed 7 bases, J shed 0 bases, and the junction held 6 bases outside the gene matches. CDR3 region: CASNPSGGSTDTQYF. Here the CDR3 DNA reads TGTGCCAGCAATCCCTCGGGGGGGAGCACAGATACGCAGTATTTT.

This clone was recorded a few times. CDR3 amino acids: CASSRRDRGTEAFF. Written as DNA, the CDR3 is TGCGCCAGCAGCCGCCGGGACAGGGGGACTGAAGCTTTCTTT. The gene calls are TRBV4-1 and TRBJ1-1; 11 nucleotides line up with TRBD1. The junction had 3 bases not matched to a gene; V was cut back by 4 bases and J by 5 bases. The CDR3 extends over 14 amino acids. CDR1 and CDR2 (germline): MGHRA, YSYEKL.

This clone was detected only once. The CDR3: CASSQGDFATNEKLFF. The CDR3 bases are TGTGCCAGCTCACAAGGGGACTTTGCAACTAATGAAAAACTGTTTTTT. The genes are TRBV18 and TRBJ1-4; possibly TRBD1 for D (5 bases). Germline CDR1 is KGHSH and CDR2 is LQKENI. V was clipped by 4 bases and J by 0 bases, with 12 bases between them. There are 16 residues in the CDR3. Full variable domain (rest looked up from reference TRBV18 and TRBJ1-4): NAGVMQNPRHLVRRRGQEARLRCSPMKGHSHVYWYRQLPEEGLKFMVYLQKENIIDESGMPKERFSAEFPKEGPSILRIQQVVRGDSAAYFCASSQGDFATNEKLFFGSGTQLSVL.

The V call is TRBV19, the J call TRBJ2-1; 7 bases agree with TRBD2. V lost 5 bases and J lost 4; bases outside the gene matches: 8. Looked up from germline, CDR1 is LNHDA and CDR2 is SQIVND (reference sequence). CDR3 length: 15 amino acids. The CDR3 DNA follows: TGTGCCAGTAGTTCACAGTGGGGAGGGTACAATGAGCAGTTCTTC. Translating it yields CASSSQWGGYNEQFF.

The gene calls are TRBV7-9 and TRBJ2-5, with D possibly matching TRBD1 (5 bases). Germline loops: CDR1 SEHNR, CDR2 FQNEAQ (reference sequence). This CDR3 region has 15 residues. The V end lost 2 bases, the J end lost 1 base, and 11 bases lay between the germline ends. The CDR3: CASSLMGQSQETQYF. The CDR3 DNA sequence: TGTGCCAGCAGCTTAATGGGGCAGAGCCAAGAGACCCAGTACTTC.

This clone appeared once. V gene TRBV5-6 combines with J gene TRBJ2-1, with 8 bases fitting TRBD2. Germline CDR1 is SGHDT and CDR2 is YYEEEE. The V segment lost 0 bases and the J segment 9 bases; nucleotides outside the gene matches: 5. The CDR3 is made up of 14 amino acids. The CDR3: CASSLGLAGTEQFF. CDR3 nucleotides: TGTGCCAGCAGCTTGGGTTTAGCGGGAACTGAGCAGTTCTTC.

This rearrangement joins TRBV24-1 to TRBJ1-2; the match to TRBD1 covers 10 bases. Germline lookup yields CDR1 KGHDR and CDR2 SFDVKD. The CDR3 totals 13 residues. Trimming cost V 3 bases and J 8 bases; bases outside gene matches: 2. The DNA of the CDR3 is TGTGCCACCAGTGATGCGACAGGGGGCGGCTACACCTTC. Translation: CATSDATGGGYTF.

This clone showed up just once. V usage is TRBV3-1 (or the pseudogene TRBV3-2) and J usage is TRBJ2-7; D is possibly TRBD2 (6 bases). The CDR3 runs 14 residues. V was trimmed by 4 bases and J by 3 bases, leaving 13 bases between them. Germline assignment: CDR1 LGHDT and CDR2 YNNKEL (reference sequence). This CDR3 is CASSPSLGSYEQYF. CDR3 nucleotides: TGTGCCAGCAGCCCCAGTCTCGGGAGCTACGAGCAGTACTTC.

The rearrangement links TRBV24-1 to TRBJ1-4; 12 bases are shared with TRBD1. Germline lookup yields CDR1 KGHDR and CDR2 SFDVKD. After removal of 3 bases from V and 5 bases from J, the junction contained 6 bases not matched to a gene. The CDR3 covers 17 residues. DNA of the CDR3: TGTGCCACCAGTGATCATGGGACAGGGGGCGCAAATGAAAAACTGTTTTTT. This gives the protein CATSDHGTGGANEKLFF.

The chain has TRBV2 and TRBJ1-4; D ambiguous. This CDR3 comprises 13 residues. Germline lookup yields CDR1 SNHLY and CDR2 FYNNEI. Trimming left V 10 bases short and J 2 bases short, with 11 bases between. CDR3 protein: CATSGLTNEKLFF. The DNA of the CDR3 is TGTGCCACCTCGGGGTTGACTAATGAAAAACTGTTTTTT.

This chain links TRBV7-9 with TRBJ2-7; TRBD1 matches 7 bases. The V and J ends lost 4 bases and 0 bases, in that order; junction bases with no gene match: 3. This CDR3 region has 14 residues. CDR1 SEHNR and CDR2 FQNEAQ come from the germline V gene (reference sequence). The CDR3 reads CASSSTGYSYEQYF. CDR3 bases: TGTGCCAGCAGCTCGACAGGGTACTCCTACGAGCAGTACTTC.

The V call is TRBV5-1, the J call TRBJ2-5; 13 bases match TRBD2. V was clipped by 1 base and J by 3 bases; unmatched bases: 6. CDR3 size: 17 residues. CDR1 and CDR2 from the germline V gene are SGHRS and YFSETQ. The CDR3 sequence is CASSLRLAGGVEETQYF. For the CDR3, the DNA is TGCGCCAGCAGCTTGAGACTAGCGGGAGGAGTAGAAGAGACCCAGTACTTC.